This T cell receptor (beta chain) came from a study of blood T cells in healthy people across ages. Study-wide findings and caveats: Nothing was known about donor CMV status, and this possibly confounded expanded clonotype changes. Researchers said unsorted PBMCs prevented a conclusive naive versus antigen-experienced comparison.

A sample-barcoded 5' primer and a J-beta primer mix were used in a second PCR of roughly 7 to 11 cycles. Each cDNA was tagged by a template-switch adaptor containing 12 random nucleotides. Each CDR3 protein is one row after TCRdb ran MiXCR on the 5' RACE reads. This table has some 900,000 distinct CDR3 sequences, around 48% appearing once. A word on this clonotype: Antigen specificity is unknown.

The germline V gene has CDR1 SGHRS and CDR2 YFSETQ. This CDR3 contains 15 residues. Trimming took off 0 bases at V and 1 base at J, with 9 bases between the two ends. The receptor comes from a man aged 30 to 45 in good health. V is TRBV5-1 and J is TRBJ2-3; D is unclear. Sequenced material: blood. Here the CDR3 reads CASSLEAAGTDTQYF. CDR3 in DNA: TGCGCCAGCAGCTTGGAGGCAGCAGGCACAGATACGCAGTATTTT.